This passage covers 19 T cell receptor beta chains from one sample sequenced in a study of T cells in Graves' hyperthyroidism and ophthalmopathy. It was RNA transcripts that yielded the amplified TCR beta CDR3 regions. A set of HTBI primers served as the primers for a first-round RT-PCR of the TCR CDR3. TCRdb re-analysed the multiplex PCR reads in MiXCR, keeping a single row per CDR3 protein. The table has roughly 300,000 distinct CDR3 sequences, around 20% seen once. Input material: blood. All receptors derive from a woman in her forties or fifties with Graves' hyperthyroidism.

J is TRBJ1-3 and V is TRBV10-3; TRBD1 matches at 7 bases. The V segment lost 3 bases and the J segment 0 bases; nucleotides outside the gene matches: 11. Germline lookup yields CDR1 ENHRY and CDR2 SYGVKD. The CDR3 is 18 residues long. The CDR3 here is CAISETNRGLGSGNTIYF. The CDR3, as DNA: TGTGCCATCAGTGAAACGAACAGGGGATTAGGCTCTGGAAACACCATATATTTT.

The V and J genes are TRBV19 and TRBJ1-3; no reliable D call. Trimming shortened V by 3 bases and J by 0 bases, and 9 bases separated the two germline ends. CDR1 LNHDA and CDR2 SQIVND come from the germline V gene (reference sequence). This CDR3 is built from 15 residues. CDR3: CASSMKGLSGNTIYF. The CDR3 region has the DNA TGTGCCAGTAGTATGAAGGGCCTCTCTGGAAACACCATATATTTT.

The table lists this clonotype with many counts. V usage is TRBV2 and J usage is TRBJ2-3; D is perhaps TRBD2 (5 bases). CDR1 is SNHLY and CDR2 is FYNNEI in the germline V gene. V dropped 8 bases and J dropped 2 bases, with 8 bases sitting between them. This CDR3 is built from 12 residues. DNA of the CDR3: TGTGCCAGCTTTCGGGACACAGATACGCAGTATTTT. This codes for CASFRDTDTQYF.

The chain carries TRBV2 and TRBJ2-3; 7 nucleotides match TRBD2. V dropped 6 bases and J dropped 1; count of bases not matched to a gene: 10. Per the germline V gene, CDR1 is SNHLY and CDR2 is FYNNEI. CDR3 length: 16 residues. The CDR3: CASSMGSSGRTDTQYF. The CDR3 nucleotides are TGTGCCAGCAGCATGGGGTCTAGCGGACGCACAGATACGCAGTATTTT. Supplemented by reference TRBV2 and TRBJ2-3, the full variable domain reads EPEVTQTPSHQVTQMGQEVILRCVPISNHLYFYWYRQILGQKVEFLVSFYNNEISEKSEIFDDQFSVERPDGSNFTLKIRSTKLEDSAMYFCASSMGSSGRTDTQYFGPGTRLTVL.

In this sample, this clonotype turned up many times. The rearrangement joins TRBV27 to TRBJ2-1, with D uncertain. This CDR3 has 13 residues. Trimming shortened V by 2 bases and J by 5 bases, and 7 bases separated the two germline ends. Germline V CDR1 and CDR2: MNHEY, SMNVEV (reference sequence). The CDR3 spells CASSLVNDNEQFF. The CDR3 nucleotides are TGTGCCAGCAGTTTAGTTAATGACAATGAGCAGTTCTTC.

This rearrangement joins TRBV25-1 to TRBJ2-1, with TRBD1 matching 9 bases. The CDR3 spans 16 residues. After removal of 0 bases from V and 5 bases from J, the junction contained 5 bases not matched to a gene. Germline assignment: CDR1 MGHDK and CDR2 SYGVNS. CDR3 sequence (DNA): TGTGCCAGCAGTGAATATAGAGGACAGGGGAACAATGAGCAGTTCTTC. As protein: CASSEYRGQGNNEQFF. Using reference TRBV25-1 and TRBJ2-1 for the parts outside the CDR3, the full variable domain is EADIYQTPRYLVIGTGKKITLECSQTMGHDKMYWYQQDPGMELHLIHYSYGVNSTEKGDLSSESTVSRIRTEHFPLTLESARPSHTSQYLCASSEYRGQGNNEQFFGPGTRLTVL.

This clonotype was observed a few times. J is TRBJ2-1 and V is TRBV7-3, with D possibly being TRBD1 (5 bases). This CDR3 is 14 amino acids long. Germline V CDR1 and CDR2: SGHTA, FQGTGA. The V end lost 2 bases, the J end lost 3 bases, and 8 bases lay between the germline ends. The CDR3 is CASSLGAIYNEQFF. CDR3 DNA: TGTGCCAGCAGCTTAGGGGCTATCTACAATGAGCAGTTCTTC.

This clonotype has ten or more counts. The chain couples TRBV20-1 to TRBJ2-7, with TRBD1 as a possible D gene (5 bases). CDR3 length equals 13 residues. The germline V gene encodes CDR1 DFQATT and CDR2 SNEGSKA (reference sequence). The V gene lost 3 bases and the J gene lost 3 bases, with 12 bases spanning the gap. This CDR3 reads CSASVPGRYEQYF. The CDR3 bases are TGCAGTGCTAGTGTCCCAGGGCGCTACGAGCAGTACTTC.

A word on this clonotype: A clone one base away is much larger, so this may be a read error. The chain employs TRBV30 and TRBJ1-3, with D perhaps matching TRBD1 (6 bases). The CDR3 spans 14 residues. Germline V gene data show CDR1 as GTSNPN and CDR2 as SVGIG (reference sequence). Here the CDR3 reads CAWSGRGLGNTTYF. CDR3 DNA: TGTGCCTGGAGTGGCCGGGGGCTCGGAAACACCACATATTTT.

As for this clonotype: A clone one base away is much larger, so this may be a read error. The rearrangement uses TRBV11-2 and TRBJ2-2; D uncertain. The V end lost 4 bases, the J end lost 10 bases, and 25 bases lay between the germline ends. The CDR3 is 17 residues long. Germline CDR1 is SGHAT and CDR2 is FQNNGV. In nucleotides, the CDR3 is TGTGCCAGCAGCTCCGGACGGACCTCGGTTTGGACGAAGGAGCTGTTTTTT. This encodes CASSSGRTSVWTKELFF.

The chain recombines TRBV10-1 with TRBJ2-3; D possibly matches TRBD1 or TRBD2 (6 bases each). The CDR3 runs 16 residues. The ends were cut back, 3 bases at V and 2 bases at J, with 15 bases in the middle. Germline assignment: CDR1 WNHNN and CDR2 SYGVQD (reference sequence). The CDR3 DNA follows: TGCGCCAGCAGTGATAGGAGGGGGAGGCACACAGATACGCAGTATTTT. It codes for CASSDRRGRHTDTQYF.

This clonotype was picked up many times. The rearrangement uses TRBV7-8 and TRBJ2-3; D gene unclear. The CDR3 extends over 14 amino acids. Germline values: CDR1 SGHVS, CDR2 FQNEAQ. The V and J ends lost 5 bases and 9 bases respectively, with 18 bases between them. The CDR3 protein is CASSPVNAQGTQYF. The CDR3 nucleotides read TGTGCCAGCAGCCCCGTTAACGCACAAGGGACGCAGTATTTT.

J is TRBJ2-3 and V is TRBV20-1, with 12 positions matching TRBD2. The trim removed 6 bases at V and 3 bases at J, leaving 4 bases unmatched. In germline, CDR1 is DFQATT, CDR2 SNEGSKA (reference sequence). The CDR3 contains 14 residues. The CDR3, as DNA: TGCAGTGCAATCACTAGCGGGGGGACAGATACGCAGTATTTT. It is translated as CSAITSGGTDTQYF.

Many counts were recorded for this clonotype. This chain connects TRBV2 to TRBJ1-5, with D unclear. This CDR3 region has 14 residues. The ends were cut back, 8 bases at V and 0 bases at J, with 11 bases in the middle. Germline values: CDR1 SNHLY, CDR2 FYNNEI. CDR3 protein: CASHAESSNQPQHF. CDR3 bases: TGTGCCAGCCATGCCGAGAGTAGCAATCAGCCCCAGCATTTT.

This clonotype was counted many times. The V and J genes are TRBV18 and TRBJ2-7; no firm D call. V was clipped by 8 bases and J by 2 bases, with 10 bases between them. Looked up from germline, CDR1 is KGHSH and CDR2 is LQKENI. The CDR3 has 12 residues. The CDR3 spells CASGRDTYEQYF. Here the CDR3 DNA reads TGTGCCAGCGGAAGGGATACCTACGAGCAGTACTTC.

The chain recombines TRBV5-1 with TRBJ1-2; TRBD1 is a possible D gene (5 bases). V lost 4 bases and J lost 8, with 24 bases in between. CDR1 SGHRS and CDR2 YFSETQ come from the germline V gene. This CDR3 region has 16 residues. The CDR3 DNA sequence: TGCGCCAGCAGCCCCCCGGCGGGGACCGCTTTGGAGGGCTACACCTTC. Translated: CASSPPAGTALEGYTF.

This clonotype showed up just once. The chain has TRBV11-2 and TRBJ2-7, with TRBD2 matching 8 bases. V was pared by 9 bases and J by 7 bases, with 14 bases of the junction left unmatched. Germline V gene sequence: CDR1 SGHAT, CDR2 FQNNGV. The CDR3 sequence is 14 residues long. The CDR3 sequence: CASSPTSALGEQYF. The DNA for the CDR3 is TGTGCCAGTAGTCCGACTAGCGCCCTCGGTGAGCAGTACTTC.

The V and J genes are TRBV2 and TRBJ2-7, with D unclear. V was pared by 6 bases and J by 2 bases, with 17 bases between. The CDR3 extends over 15 amino acids. Germline V CDR1 and CDR2: SNHLY, FYNNEI. The chain's CDR3 is CASSDPGPSPYEQYF. In DNA form, the CDR3 reads TGTGCCAGCAGCGACCCGGGCCCTTCCCCCTACGAGCAGTACTTC.

This clonotype was counted between two and nine times. The V call is TRBV2, the J call TRBJ2-2; no definite D call. The CDR3 is 13 amino acids. Between the trimmed V and J ends, which lost 1 base and 5 bases, there was a span of 5 bases. CDR1 and CDR2 (germline): SNHLY, FYNNEI. CDR3 residues: CASSEEATGELFF. Written as DNA, the CDR3 is TGTGCCAGCAGTGAAGAAGCGACCGGGGAGCTGTTTTTT.